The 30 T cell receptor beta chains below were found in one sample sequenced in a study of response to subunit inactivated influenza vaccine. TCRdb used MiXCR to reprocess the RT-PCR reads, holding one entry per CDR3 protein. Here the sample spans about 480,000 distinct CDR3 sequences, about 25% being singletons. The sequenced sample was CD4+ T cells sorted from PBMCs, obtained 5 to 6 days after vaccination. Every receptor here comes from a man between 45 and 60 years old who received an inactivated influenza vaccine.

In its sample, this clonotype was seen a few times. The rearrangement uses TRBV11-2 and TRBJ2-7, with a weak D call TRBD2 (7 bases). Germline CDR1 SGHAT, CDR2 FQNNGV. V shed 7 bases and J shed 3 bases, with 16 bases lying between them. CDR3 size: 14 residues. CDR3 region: CASTSGGRGYEQYF. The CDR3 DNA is TGTGCCAGCACCTCGGGGGGCAGGGGCTACGAGCAGTACTTC.

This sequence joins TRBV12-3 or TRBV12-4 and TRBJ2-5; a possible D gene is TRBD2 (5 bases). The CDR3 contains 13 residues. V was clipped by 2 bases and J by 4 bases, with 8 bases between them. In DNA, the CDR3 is TGTGCCAGCAGTTTACTGGCGGGAGAGACCCAGTACTTC. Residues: CASSLLAGETQYF.

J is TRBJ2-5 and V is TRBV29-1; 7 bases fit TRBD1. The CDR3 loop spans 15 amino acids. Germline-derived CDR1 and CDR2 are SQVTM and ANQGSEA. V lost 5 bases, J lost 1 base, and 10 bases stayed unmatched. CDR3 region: CSVSYRGQIQETQYF. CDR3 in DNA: TGCAGCGTTTCGTATAGGGGACAGATCCAAGAGACCCAGTACTTC.

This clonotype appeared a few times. The CDR3 protein is CASSLEGGTEAFF. For the CDR3, the DNA is TGCGCCAGCAGCTTGGAAGGGGGGACTGAAGCTTTCTTT. This chain links TRBV5-1 with TRBJ1-1; a weak D match, TRBD1 (6 bases). With 0 bases removed from V and 5 bases from J, the gap between germline ends came to 8 bases. Looked up from germline, CDR1 is SGHRS and CDR2 is YFSETQ. This CDR3 comprises 13 residues.

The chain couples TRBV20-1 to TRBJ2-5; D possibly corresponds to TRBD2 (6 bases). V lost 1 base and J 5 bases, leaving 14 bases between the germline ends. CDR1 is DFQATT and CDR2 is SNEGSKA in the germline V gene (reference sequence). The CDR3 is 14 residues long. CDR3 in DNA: TGCAGTGCTAGAGTTACCGCGGGGTCGGAGACCCAGTACTTC. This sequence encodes CSARVTAGSETQYF.

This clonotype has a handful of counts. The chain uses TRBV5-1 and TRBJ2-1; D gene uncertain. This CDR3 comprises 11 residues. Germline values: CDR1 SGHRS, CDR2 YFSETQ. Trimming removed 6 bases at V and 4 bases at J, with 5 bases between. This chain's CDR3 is CASIQYNEQFF. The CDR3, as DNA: TGCGCCAGCATACAGTACAATGAGCAGTTCTTC. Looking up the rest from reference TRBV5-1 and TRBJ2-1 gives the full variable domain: KAGVTQTPRYLIKTRGQQVTLSCSPISGHRSVSWYQQTPGQGLQFLFEYFSETQRNKGNFPGRFSGRQFSNSRSEMNVSTLELGDSALYLCASIQYNEQFFGPGTRLTVL.

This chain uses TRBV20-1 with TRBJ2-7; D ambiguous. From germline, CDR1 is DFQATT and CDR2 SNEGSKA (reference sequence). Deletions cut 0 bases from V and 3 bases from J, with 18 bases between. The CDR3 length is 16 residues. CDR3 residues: CSARDSGEAELYEQYF. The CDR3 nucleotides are TGCAGTGCTAGAGATTCTGGAGAGGCGGAACTCTACGAGCAGTACTTC.

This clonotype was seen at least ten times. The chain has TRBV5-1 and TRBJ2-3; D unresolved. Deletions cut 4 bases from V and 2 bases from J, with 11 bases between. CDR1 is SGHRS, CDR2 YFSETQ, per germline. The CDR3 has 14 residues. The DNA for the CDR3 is TGCGCCAGCAGCCCGGCCGCTTACACAGATACGCAGTATTTT. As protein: CASSPAAYTDTQYF.

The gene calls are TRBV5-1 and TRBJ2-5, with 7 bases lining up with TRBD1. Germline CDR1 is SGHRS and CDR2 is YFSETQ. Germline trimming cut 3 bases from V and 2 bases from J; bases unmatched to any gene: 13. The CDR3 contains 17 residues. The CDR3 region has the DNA TGCGCCAGCAGCTCACGGACAGGCCCCCATTTACAAGAGACCCAGTACTTC. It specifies CASSSRTGPHLQETQYF.

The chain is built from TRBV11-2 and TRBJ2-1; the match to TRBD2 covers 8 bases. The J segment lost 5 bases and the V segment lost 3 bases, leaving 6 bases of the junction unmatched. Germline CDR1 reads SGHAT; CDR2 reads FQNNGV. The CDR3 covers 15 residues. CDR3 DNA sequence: TGTGCCAGCAGCTTCCCCTCAGCGGGAGACAATGAGCAGTTCTTC. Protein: CASSFPSAGDNEQFF. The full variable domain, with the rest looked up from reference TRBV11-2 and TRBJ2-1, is EAGVAQSPRYKIIEKRQSVAFWCNPISGHATLYWYQQILGQGPKLLIQFQNNGVVDDSQLPKDRFSAERLKGVDSTLKIQPAKLEDSAVYLCASSFPSAGDNEQFFGPGTRLTVL.

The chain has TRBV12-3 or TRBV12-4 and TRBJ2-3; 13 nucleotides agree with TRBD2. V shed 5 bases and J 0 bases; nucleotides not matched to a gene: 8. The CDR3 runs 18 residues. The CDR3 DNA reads TGTGCCAGCAGTCTCATAACTAGCGGGGGGGCTAGCACAGATACGCAGTATTTT. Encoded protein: CASSLITSGGASTDTQYF.

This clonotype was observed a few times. CDR3: CASTWTGRYGYTF. The CDR3 DNA is TGTGCCAGCACTTGGACAGGCCGCTATGGCTACACCTTC. The chain uses TRBV28 and TRBJ1-2; 7 bases agree with TRBD1. Germline CDR1 is MDHEN and CDR2 is SYDVKM. This CDR3 has 13 residues. Trimming took 7 bases from V and 4 from J; bases not matched to a gene: 6.

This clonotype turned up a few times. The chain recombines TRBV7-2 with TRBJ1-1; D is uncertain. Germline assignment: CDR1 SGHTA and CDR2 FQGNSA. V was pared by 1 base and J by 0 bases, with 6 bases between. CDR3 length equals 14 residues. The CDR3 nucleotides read TGTGCCAGCAGCTTAGGCCCGCTGAACACTGAAGCTTTCTTT. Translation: CASSLGPLNTEAFF.

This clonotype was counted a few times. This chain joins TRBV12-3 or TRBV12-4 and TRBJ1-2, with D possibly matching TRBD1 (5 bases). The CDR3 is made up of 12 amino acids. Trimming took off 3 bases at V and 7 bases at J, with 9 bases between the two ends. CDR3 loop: CASSFRDVGYTF. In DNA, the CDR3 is TGTGCCAGCAGTTTCAGGGATGTTGGCTACACCTTC.

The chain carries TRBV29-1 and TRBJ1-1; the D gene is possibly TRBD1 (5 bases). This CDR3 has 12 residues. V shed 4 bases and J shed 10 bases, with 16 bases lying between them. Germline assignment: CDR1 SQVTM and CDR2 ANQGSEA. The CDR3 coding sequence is TGCAGCGTTGCTGGGGGGGACGTCGGAGCTTTCTTT. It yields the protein CSVAGGDVGAFF.

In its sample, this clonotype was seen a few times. The CDR3 DNA follows: TGTGCCACCAGCCGGGGCAGATACAATGAGCAGTTCTTC. Protein product: CATSRGRYNEQFF. This sequence joins TRBV15 and TRBJ2-1, with D perhaps TRBD1 or TRBD2 (5 bases each). The germline CDR1 and CDR2 sequences are LNHNV and YYDKDF (reference sequence). This CDR3 spans 13 amino acids. Trimming removed 5 bases at V and 4 bases at J, with 9 bases between.

CDR3 amino acids: CASSWTSGSTGELFF. Here the CDR3 DNA reads TGTGCCAGCAGCTGGACTAGCGGGAGTACCGGGGAGCTGTTTTTT. The chain recombines TRBV7-2 with TRBJ2-2; TRBD2 matches 13 bases. The germline gives CDR1 SGHTA, CDR2 FQGNSA. V lost 4 bases, J lost 5 bases, and 1 base stayed unmatched. The CDR3 spans 15 residues.

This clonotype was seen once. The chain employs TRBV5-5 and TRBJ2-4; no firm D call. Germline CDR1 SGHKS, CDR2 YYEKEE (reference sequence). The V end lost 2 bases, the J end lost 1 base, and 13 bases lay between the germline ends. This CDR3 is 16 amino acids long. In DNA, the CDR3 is TGTGCCAGCAGCTTTAATCGAGGAACGGCCAAAAACATTCAGTACTTC. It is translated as CASSFNRGTAKNIQYF.

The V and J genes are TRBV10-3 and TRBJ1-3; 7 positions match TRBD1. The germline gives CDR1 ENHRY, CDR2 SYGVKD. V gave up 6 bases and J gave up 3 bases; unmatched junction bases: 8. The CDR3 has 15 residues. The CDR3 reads CAIRVGGFGGNTIYF. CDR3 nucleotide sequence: TGTGCCATCAGAGTAGGGGGCTTCGGTGGAAACACCATATATTTT.

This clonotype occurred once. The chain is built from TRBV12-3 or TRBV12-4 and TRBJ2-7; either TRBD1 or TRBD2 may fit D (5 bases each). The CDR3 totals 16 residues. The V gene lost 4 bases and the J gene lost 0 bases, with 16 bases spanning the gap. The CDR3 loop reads CASSSNSRDHSYEQYF. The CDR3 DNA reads TGTGCCAGCAGTTCGAATAGCCGGGACCACTCCTACGAGCAGTACTTC.

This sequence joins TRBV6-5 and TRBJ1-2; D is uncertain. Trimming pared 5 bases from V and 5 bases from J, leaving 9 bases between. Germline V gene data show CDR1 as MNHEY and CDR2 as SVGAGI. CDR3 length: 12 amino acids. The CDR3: CASSLYSYGYTF. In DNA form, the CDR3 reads TGTGCCAGCAGTCTGTACAGTTATGGCTACACCTTC.

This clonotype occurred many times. CDR3 nucleotides: TGTGCCAGCAGTTTGTTGGGAAATCAGCCCCAGCATTTT. It specifies CASSLLGNQPQHF. The gene calls are TRBV12-3 or TRBV12-4 and TRBJ1-5, with D hard to call. The germline V and J ends were trimmed by 3 bases and 4 bases, with 7 bases remaining between them. The CDR3 loop spans 13 amino acids.

For the CDR3, the DNA is TGTGCCAGCAGTCCTCAGGGGGCGGTTGGGGCCAACGTCCTGACTTTC. Residues: CASSPQGAVGANVLTF. V and J are TRBV12-3 or TRBV12-4 and TRBJ2-6; TRBD1 agrees at 8 bases. With 5 bases clipped from V and 3 bases from J, the junction kept 6 bases outside the gene matches. This CDR3 comprises 16 residues.

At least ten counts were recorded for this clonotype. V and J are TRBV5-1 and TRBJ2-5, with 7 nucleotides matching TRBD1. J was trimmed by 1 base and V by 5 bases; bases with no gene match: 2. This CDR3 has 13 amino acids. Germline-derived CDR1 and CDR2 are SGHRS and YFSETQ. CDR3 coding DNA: TGCGCCAGCAGGGGGACAGCCCAAGAGACCCAGTACTTC. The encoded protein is CASRGTAQETQYF.

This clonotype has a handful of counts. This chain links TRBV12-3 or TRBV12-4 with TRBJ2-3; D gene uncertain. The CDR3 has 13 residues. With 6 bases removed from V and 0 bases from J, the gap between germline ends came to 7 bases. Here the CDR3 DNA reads TGTGCCAGCAGGCCTACTAGCACAGATACGCAGTATTTT. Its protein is CASRPTSTDTQYF.

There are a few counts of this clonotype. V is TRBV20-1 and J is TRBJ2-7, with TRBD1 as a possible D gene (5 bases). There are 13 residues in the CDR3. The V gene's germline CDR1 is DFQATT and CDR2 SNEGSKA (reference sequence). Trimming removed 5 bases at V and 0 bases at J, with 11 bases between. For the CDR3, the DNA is TGCAGTGCTGGATACAGGCGCTCCTACGAGCAGTACTTC. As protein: CSAGYRRSYEQYF.

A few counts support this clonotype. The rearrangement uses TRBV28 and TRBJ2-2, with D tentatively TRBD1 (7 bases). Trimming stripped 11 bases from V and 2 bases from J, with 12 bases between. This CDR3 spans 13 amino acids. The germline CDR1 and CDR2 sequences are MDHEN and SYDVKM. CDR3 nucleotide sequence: TGTGCCGGAGGGACAGCAAACACCGGGGAGCTGTTTTTT. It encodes CAGGTANTGELFF.

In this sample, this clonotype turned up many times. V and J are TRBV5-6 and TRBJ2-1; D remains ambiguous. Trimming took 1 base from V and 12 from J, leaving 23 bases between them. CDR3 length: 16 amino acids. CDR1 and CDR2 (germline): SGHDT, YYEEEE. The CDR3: CASSLMVEHANEWQFF. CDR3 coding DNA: TGTGCCAGCAGCTTGATGGTGGAACATGCCAATGAGTGGCAGTTCTTC. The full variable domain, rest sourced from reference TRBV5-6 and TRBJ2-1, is DAGVTQSPTHLIKTRGQQVTLRCSPKSGHDTVSWYQQALGQGPQFIFQYYEEEERQRGNFPDRFSGHQFPNYSSELNVNALLLGDSALYLCASSLMVEHANEWQFFGPGTRLTVL.

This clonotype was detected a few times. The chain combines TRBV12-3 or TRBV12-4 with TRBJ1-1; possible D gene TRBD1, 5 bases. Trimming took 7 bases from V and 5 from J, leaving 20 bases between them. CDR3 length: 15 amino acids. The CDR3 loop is CASIPTGGTGTEAFF. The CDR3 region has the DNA TGTGCCAGCATTCCCACGGGAGGGACGGGGACTGAAGCTTTCTTT.

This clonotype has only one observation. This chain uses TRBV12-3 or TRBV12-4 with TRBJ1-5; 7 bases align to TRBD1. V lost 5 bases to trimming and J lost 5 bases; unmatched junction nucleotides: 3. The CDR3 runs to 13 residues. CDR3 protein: CASSRGQHQPQHF. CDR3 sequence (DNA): TGTGCCAGCAGTCGGGGACAGCATCAGCCCCAGCATTTT.